This T cell receptor beta chain was obtained from a study of technical replicates of blood from several donors (dated by TCRdb to between 2016 and 2019). This clone was counted a single time. Its specific antigen is unknown. Base quality data are lacking; no much larger clone is found one base away. To prepare the library, the immunoSEQ multiplex PCR assay was applied. TCRdb stores this immuneACCESS table with in-frame sequences only. Part of the clones is absent; in the studies checked, under half of the shortfall reflects unresolved V genes, and no reason is known for the rest. This sample lists tens of thousands of clones; 90% were detected once. The ten largest clones represent 4% to 5% of the sample. The sequence was obtained from a human donor in good health. Some clones in this sample may be carry-over from other donors' samples. The sample comprised PBMCs.

The DNA reads TGTGCCAGCAGTGAAGGACAGGGGTGGATTGCAGCTTTCTTT. This encodes CASSEGQGWIAAFF. The chain couples TRBV6-1 to TRBJ1-1, and 8 junction bases match TRBD1. The germline V gene sets CDR1 to MNHNS and CDR2 to SASEGT. The CDR3, from cysteine to phenylalanine, totals 14 residues. Only the CDR3 DNA is retained, 42 bases long and in frame from the first base. Ends trimmed: V by 1 base, J by 10 bases; bases unmatched to a gene: 8.